What follows is one T cell receptor (beta chain) and its context. Authors' methods: By means of reference gene primer amplification, nucleated cell counts were estimated. The repertoire was sequenced with immunoSEQ multiplex PCR; TCRdb's copy has only in-frame clones and lacks some. V and J calls and clone size are as listed in that table; D and trimming were resolved from the DNA. The sample yields fewer than 500,000 clones, about nine tenths seen once. The data were obtained in a study of blood T cell repertoires in COVID-19. Looking at the study overall: Both acute and convalescent COVID-19 samples were obtained from the United States, Italy and Spain. The cDNA or gDNA used as material had been derived from T cells, B-cell-depleted T cells, or PBMCs.

The CDR3 runs to 11 residues. Deletions cut 7 bases from V and 4 bases from J, with 11 bases between. Germline lookup yields CDR1 SQVTM and CDR2 ANQGSEA. The sample was peripheral blood. The genes are TRBV29-1 and TRBJ2-7; D not certain. The receptor comes from a woman in her 30s with active or convalescent COVID-19. CDR3 sequence: CSATVRYEQYF. Written as DNA, the CDR3 is TGCAGCGCCACAGTCCGTTACGAGCAGTACTTC.